The clone carrying this T cell receptor (beta chain) was counted between two and nine times. What it recognizes is unknown. Germline CDR1 SGHVS, CDR2 FNYEAQ. Losses at the gene ends were 4 bases for V and 3 bases for J; bases not matched to a gene: 7. This CDR3 contains 16 residues. This sample is drawn from a study of T cell repertoires in cytomegalovirus infection. Study at large: A matching HLA type, together with CMV infection, was signaled by public TCR beta signatures.

MiXCR was run by TCRdb on the reads, yielding one entry per CDR3 protein. Of 300,000 or so distinct CDR3 sequences in the sample, 25% were seen once. Study-wide findings and caveats: People with CMV and the relevant HLA were identified by cumulative public TCR beta family frequency.

The TCR sequence derives from a human donor in good health (CMV status not recorded). Some clones in this sample may be carry-over from other donors' samples. The chain has TRBV7-6 and TRBJ2-3; 10 bases are a match to TRBD2. Here the sequenced sample was cultured PBMCs, taken from culture after CMV antigen stimulation. The CDR3 reads CASSYLAGEGTDTQYF. CDR3 nucleotides: TGTGCCAGCAGCTACCTAGCGGGAGAGGGAACAGATACGCAGTATTTT.